Listed below are T cell receptor beta chains from one sample, sequenced in a study of CD8 T cells in ankylosing spondylitis. TCRdb fed the 5' RACE reads into MiXCR, producing one record per CDR3 protein. The sample holds about 540,000 distinct CDR3 sequences, about 13% seen once. The sequencing sample was made of blood, either unsorted or a sorted T cell fraction (not recorded which). The receptors here all came from a male donor with ankylosing spondylitis. CDR3s include the opening cysteine and the closing phenylalanine or tryptophan. Each record gives: D gene, CDR3 length, J gene, V gene, clone size, CDR3 protein, CDR3 DNA. The D gene is left open where the match is weak. A clone size is listed for some rows: how often the clone was seen (once, few, many), or a class if it is expanded.

TRBD1 16 TRBJ2-7 TRBV12-3/TRBV12-4 few CASSPPRGTGDYEQYF TGTGCCAGCAGTCCCCCCCGGGGGACAGGAGACTACGAGCAGTACTTC
NA 12 TRBJ1-4 TRBV29-1 once CSVKDWDEKLFF TGCAGCGTTAAGGATTGGGATGAAAAACTGTTTTTT
TRBD1 15 TRBJ1-4 TRBV20-1 few CSARTTGTGNEKLFF TGCAGTGCTAGGACGACCGGGACAGGGAATGAAAAACTGTTTTTT
NA 16 TRBJ1-3 TRBV14 many CASSQARRFSGNTIYF TGTGCCAGCAGCCAAGCGAGACGGTTCTCTGGAAACACCATATATTTT
TRBD2 15 TRBJ2-1 TRBV14 many CASSPTSGRANEQFF TGTGCCAGCAGCCCGACTAGCGGGAGGGCCAATGAGCAGTTCTTC
NA 15 TRBJ2-1 TRBV3-1 NA CASSQDGHPVNEQFF TGTGCCAGCAGCCAAGATGGGCACCCCGTCAATGAGCAGTTCTTC
TRBD1 15 TRBJ1-5 TRBV27 many CASSLMTGGNQPQHF TGTGCCAGCAGTTTAATGACAGGGGGAAATCAGCCCCAGCATTTT
TRBD1 14 TRBJ1-2 TRBV10-2 NA CASSPGTAGSGYTF TGCGCCAGCAGTCCCGGGACAGCCGGGAGTGGCTACACCTTC
NA 15 TRBJ2-1 TRBV11-2 few CASSLDTRAYNEQFF TGTGCCAGCAGCTTAGATACTAGGGCCTACAATGAGCAGTTCTTC
NA 16 TRBJ2-1 TRBV10-3 many CAISRQAGQQNNEQFF TGTGCCATCAGTAGACAGGCGGGACAGCAAAACAATGAGCAGTTCTTC
TRBD1 15 TRBJ1-1 TRBV5-1 NA CASSLGTGGGSEAFF TGCGCCAGCAGCTTGGGGACAGGGGGGGGTTCGGAAGCTTTCTTT
NA 16 TRBJ1-2 TRBV3-1 many CASSQDQQLANYGYTF TGTGCCAGCAGCCAAGATCAACAGCTAGCTAACTATGGCTACACCTTC
TRBD1 11 TRBJ2-4 TRBV30 few CAWGQGDIQYF TGTGCCTGGGGACAGGGGGACATTCAGTACTTC
TRBD1 15 TRBJ2-2 TRBV5-1 NA CASSSGQVGTGELFF TGCGCCAGCAGCTCGGGACAGGTGGGCACCGGGGAGCTGTTTTTT
TRBD1 13 TRBJ1-1 TRBV3-1 many CASSQNRGTEAFF TGTGCCAGCAGCCAAAACAGGGGCACTGAAGCTTTCTTT
TRBD1 14 TRBJ2-1 TRBV7-6 few CASSPRQGAGEQFF TGTGCCAGCAGCCCGAGACAGGGGGCAGGTGAGCAGTTCTTC
TRBD2 17 TRBJ2-1 TRBV11-2 NA CASSTQTSGRVLDEQFF TGTGCCAGCAGCACCCAGACTAGCGGGAGAGTACTCGATGAGCAGTTCTTC
TRBD2 17 TRBJ2-7 TRBV5-6 few CASSLAGSGSSRYEQYF TGTGCCAGCAGCTTGGCCGGTAGCGGGAGCTCAAGATACGAGCAGTACTTC
TRBD2 16 TRBJ2-1 TRBV24-1 many CATSPNSGTSLDEQFF TGTGCCACCAGTCCGAATTCCGGGACTAGTCTCGATGAGCAGTTCTTC
TRBD1 14 TRBJ2-1 TRBV10-3 few CAISEKTGGNEQFF TGTGCCATCAGTGAGAAGACAGGGGGCAATGAGCAGTTCTTC
NA 11 TRBJ1-1 TRBV12-3/TRBV12-4 many CASSSRFEAFF TGTGCCAGCAGCAGCCGGTTTGAAGCTTTCTTT
NA 14 TRBJ2-7 TRBV5-1 many CASSLEASSYEQYF TGCGCCAGCAGCTTGGAGGCTAGCTCCTACGAGCAGTACTTC
NA 13 TRBJ2-7 TRBV7-2 NA CASSLVGAYEQYF TGTGCCAGCAGCTTAGTGGGGGCCTACGAGCAGTACTTC
TRBD1 16 TRBJ1-6 TRBV10-3 NA CAISNRGPSQNSPLHF TGTGCCATCAGTAACAGGGGTCCTAGTCAAAATTCACCCCTCCACTTT
NA 13 TRBJ2-4 TRBV30 few CAWCEGSGNIQYF TGTGCCTGGTGTGAGGGGAGCGGAAACATTCAGTACTTC
NA 13 TRBJ1-2 TRBV29-1 few CSAPSGWLNGYTF TGCAGCGCCCCGTCCGGGTGGTTGAATGGCTACACCTTC
NA 12 TRBJ2-1 TRBV29-1 few CSVARGYNEQFF TGCAGCGTTGCCAGGGGCTACAATGAGCAGTTCTTC
TRBD2 15 TRBJ2-7 TRBV11-2 NA CASSSQTSGRYEQYF TGTGCCAGCAGCTCCCAGACTAGCGGGAGATACGAGCAGTACTTC
TRBD1 14 TRBJ1-1 TRBV12-3/TRBV12-4 few CASEGWGQGTEAFF TGTGCCAGCGAGGGGTGGGGACAGGGGACTGAAGCTTTCTTT
TRBD1 16 TRBJ2-2 TRBV24-1 NA CATAEGTGGPAGELFF TGTGCCACCGCCGAGGGGACAGGGGGACCCGCCGGGGAGCTGTTTTTT
NA 15 TRBJ1-4 TRBV5-5 NA CASSWGGFNNEKLFF TGTGCCAGCAGCTGGGGGGGGTTCAATAATGAAAAACTGTTTTTT
NA 12 TRBJ2-7 TRBV6-2/TRBV6-3 few CASSQDAYEQYF TGTGCCAGCAGCCAGGACGCCTACGAGCAGTACTTC
TRBD1 15 TRBJ2-1 TRBV5-1 many CASSFSGTGVNEQFF TGCGCCAGCAGCTTTTCCGGGACAGGGGTCAATGAGCAGTTCTTC
TRBD2 15 TRBJ2-7 TRBV7-8 NA CASSFEAGDHYEQYF TGTGCCAGCAGCTTCGAAGCGGGAGACCACTACGAGCAGTACTTC
TRBD2 14 TRBJ2-2 TRBV20-1 NA CSARRLAGGVELFF TGCAGTGCTAGACGACTAGCGGGAGGGGTCGAGCTGTTTTTT
TRBD2 15 TRBJ2-3 TRBV7-9 many CASSKGTSGTDTQYF TGTGCCAGCAGCAAGGGGACTAGCGGTACAGATACGCAGTATTTT
NA 14 TRBJ2-3 TRBV10-3 NA CAISALDITDTQYF TGTGCCATCAGTGCCTTGGACATCACAGATACGCAGTATTTT
TRBD1 15 TRBJ1-1 TRBV9 many CASSPRQGANTEAFF TGTGCCAGCAGCCCCAGACAGGGGGCTAACACTGAAGCTTTCTTT
NA 14 TRBJ2-1 TRBV4-2 few CASSQKRFSDEQFF TGTGCCAGCAGCCAAAAGAGGTTCAGCGATGAGCAGTTCTTC
NA 14 TRBJ2-1 TRBV11-2 few CASSFWGEYNEQFF TGTGCCAGCAGCTTTTGGGGCGAGTACAATGAGCAGTTCTTC
NA 15 TRBJ2-2 TRBV20-1 few CSARDTRANTGELFF TGCAGTGCTAGAGATACGCGGGCCAACACCGGGGAGCTGTTTTTT
TRBD1 13 TRBJ1-2 TRBV5-6 NA CASSLGRGQGYTF TGTGCCAGCAGCTTGGGCAGGGGGCAAGGCTACACCTTC
NA 14 TRBJ2-3 TRBV12-3/TRBV12-4 few CASSSGTGQGTQYF TGTGCCAGCAGTTCCGGTACAGGACAAGGTACGCAGTATTTT